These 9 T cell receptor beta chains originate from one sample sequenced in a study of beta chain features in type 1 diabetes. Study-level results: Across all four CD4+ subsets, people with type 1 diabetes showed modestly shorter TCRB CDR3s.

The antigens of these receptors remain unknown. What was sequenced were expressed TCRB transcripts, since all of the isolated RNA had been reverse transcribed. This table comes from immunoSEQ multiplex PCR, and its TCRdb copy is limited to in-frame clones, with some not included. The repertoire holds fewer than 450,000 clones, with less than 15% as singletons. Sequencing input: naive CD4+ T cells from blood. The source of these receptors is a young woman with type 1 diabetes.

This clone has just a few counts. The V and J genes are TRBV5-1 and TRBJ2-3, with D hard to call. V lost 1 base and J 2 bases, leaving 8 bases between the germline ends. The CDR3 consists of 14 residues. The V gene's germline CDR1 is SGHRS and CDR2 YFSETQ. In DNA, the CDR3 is TGCGCCAGCAGCTTGTATCCGTCCACAGATACGCAGTATTTT. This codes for CASSLYPSTDTQYF.

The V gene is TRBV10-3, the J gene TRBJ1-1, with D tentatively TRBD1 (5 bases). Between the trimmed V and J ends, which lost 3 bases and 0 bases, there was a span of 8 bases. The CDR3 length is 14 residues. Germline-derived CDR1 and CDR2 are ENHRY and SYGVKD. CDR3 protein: CAISESGMNTEAFF. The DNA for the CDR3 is TGTGCCATCAGTGAATCAGGGATGAACACTGAAGCTTTCTTT.

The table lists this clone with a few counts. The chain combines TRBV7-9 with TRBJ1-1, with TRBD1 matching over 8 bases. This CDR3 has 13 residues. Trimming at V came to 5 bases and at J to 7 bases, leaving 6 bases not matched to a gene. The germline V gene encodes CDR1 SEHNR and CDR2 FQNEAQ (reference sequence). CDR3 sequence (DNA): TGTGCCAGCAGCCCAGGGGGCGATCGTGAAGCTTTCTTT. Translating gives CASSPGGDREAFF.

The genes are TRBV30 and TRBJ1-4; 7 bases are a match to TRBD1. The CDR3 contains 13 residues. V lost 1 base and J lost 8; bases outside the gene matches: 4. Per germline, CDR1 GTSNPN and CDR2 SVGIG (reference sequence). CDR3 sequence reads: CAWSATGWEKLFF. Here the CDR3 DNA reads TGTGCCTGGAGTGCGACAGGGTGGGAAAAACTGTTTTTT.

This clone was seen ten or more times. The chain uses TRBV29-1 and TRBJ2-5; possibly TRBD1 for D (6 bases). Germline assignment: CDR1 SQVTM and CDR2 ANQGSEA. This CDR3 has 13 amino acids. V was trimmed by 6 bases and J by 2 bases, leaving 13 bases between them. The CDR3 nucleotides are TGCAGCGTGAAAGGGACACTTCAAGAGACCCAGTACTTC. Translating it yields CSVKGTLQETQYF.

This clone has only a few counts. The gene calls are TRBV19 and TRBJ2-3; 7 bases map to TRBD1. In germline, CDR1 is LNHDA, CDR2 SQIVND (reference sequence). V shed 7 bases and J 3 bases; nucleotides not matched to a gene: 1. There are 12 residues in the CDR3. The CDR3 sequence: CASNRGTDTQYF. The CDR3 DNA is TGTGCCAGTAACAGGGGAACAGATACGCAGTATTTT.

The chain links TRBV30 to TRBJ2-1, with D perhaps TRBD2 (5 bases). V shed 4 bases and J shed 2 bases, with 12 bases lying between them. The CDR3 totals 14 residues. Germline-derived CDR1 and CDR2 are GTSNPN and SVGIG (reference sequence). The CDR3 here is CAWTKGGAYNEQFF. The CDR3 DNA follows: TGTGCCTGGACCAAAGGAGGTGCCTACAATGAGCAGTTCTTC.

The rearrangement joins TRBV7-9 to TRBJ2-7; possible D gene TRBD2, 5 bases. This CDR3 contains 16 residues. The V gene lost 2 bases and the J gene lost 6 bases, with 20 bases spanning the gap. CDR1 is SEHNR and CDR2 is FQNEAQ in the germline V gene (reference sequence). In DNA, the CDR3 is TGTGCCAGCAGCTTAATGCGCGGAGGTAGTCCCTCCGAGCAGTACTTC. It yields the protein CASSLMRGGSPSEQYF.

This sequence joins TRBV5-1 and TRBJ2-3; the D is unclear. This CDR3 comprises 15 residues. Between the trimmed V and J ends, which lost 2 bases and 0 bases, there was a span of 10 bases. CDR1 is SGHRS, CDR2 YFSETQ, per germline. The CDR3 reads CASSFRRSSTDTQYF. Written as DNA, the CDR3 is TGCGCCAGCAGCTTTCGCAGGTCTAGCACAGATACGCAGTATTTT.